A selection of T cell receptor beta chains follows, all from one sample in a study of cytomegalovirus exposure and HLA in healthy donors. Repertoires were generated with immunoSEQ multiplex PCR, while TCRdb's copy carries only in-frame clones and drops some. The profile shows tens of thousands of clones, approximately 72% of them singletons. The source material was PBMCs. Receptor source: a man aged 50 to 59 in good health and CMV-seropositive. The CDR3 runs from the conserved cysteine through the conserved F or W. The D gene is left open where the match is weak. Size is omitted from some rows. Given values are once, few, many or a class for expanded clones.

v_gene: TRBV4-1
abundance: .
d_gene: .
j_gene: TRBJ2-1
CDR3nt: TGCGCCAGCAGCCAGGAGACCGATATTTACAATGAGCAGTTCTTC
CDR3aa: CASSQETDIYNEQFF

v_gene: TRBV6-1
abundance: .
d_gene: TRBD2
j_gene: TRBJ2-7
CDR3nt: TGTGCCAGCAGCATCACTAGCGGACTCTCCTACGAGCAGTACTTC
CDR3aa: CASSITSGLSYEQYF

v_gene: TRBV7-9
abundance: .
d_gene: TRBD2
j_gene: TRBJ2-1
CDR3nt: TGTGCCAGCAGCTACGTCCCGGGACTAGGCCCCTACAATGAGCAGTTCTTC
CDR3aa: CASSYVPGLGPYNEQFF

v_gene: TRBV6-1
abundance: .
d_gene: TRBD2
j_gene: TRBJ2-1
CDR3nt: TGTGCCAGCAGGGTGGGAGGGCCAATTGTTGAGCAGTTCTTC
CDR3aa: CASRVGGPIVEQFF

v_gene: TRBV6-5
abundance: .
d_gene: .
j_gene: TRBJ1-1
CDR3nt: TGTGCCAGCAAACGGAGTGGGGCAGGTACTGAAGCTTTCTTT
CDR3aa: CASKRSGAGTEAFF

v_gene: TRBV20-1
abundance: .
d_gene: .
j_gene: TRBJ1-1
CDR3nt: TGCAGTGCTAGGGGGGGCACTGAAGCTTTCTTT
CDR3aa: CSARGGTEAFF

v_gene: TRBV29-1
abundance: .
d_gene: TRBD1
j_gene: TRBJ2-7
CDR3nt: TGCAGCGTTCAAAGACAGGGTGGCGATGAGCAGTACTTC
CDR3aa: CSVQRQGGDEQYF

v_gene: TRBV18
abundance: .
d_gene: TRBD2
j_gene: TRBJ2-7
CDR3nt: TGTGCCAGCTCACCAACGTCCGGACTAGGTGGCTACGAGCAGTACTTC
CDR3aa: CASSPTSGLGGYEQYF

v_gene: TRBV11-1
abundance: .
d_gene: .
j_gene: TRBJ2-2
CDR3nt: TGTGCCAGCAGCCTTATCCCCAGCGCAAATAGGGAGCTGTTTTTT
CDR3aa: CASSLIPSANRELFF

v_gene: TRBV10-1
abundance: .
d_gene: .
j_gene: TRBJ1-1
CDR3nt: TGCGCCAGCAGTGATGAACAGTCGGCAAAGGCTGAAGCTTTCTTT
CDR3aa: CASSDEQSAKAEAFF

v_gene: TRBV27
abundance: .
d_gene: TRBD2
j_gene: TRBJ2-5
CDR3nt: TGTGCCAGCAGATTTCTAGCGGGGGGCCAAGAGACCCAGTACTTC
CDR3aa: CASRFLAGGQETQYF

v_gene: TRBV6-5
abundance: .
d_gene: .
j_gene: TRBJ2-1
CDR3nt: TGTGCCAGCAGCGGAGGGTCGCCTAGGTACAATGAGCAGTTCTTC
CDR3aa: CASSGGSPRYNEQFF

v_gene: TRBV27
abundance: .
d_gene: TRBD1
j_gene: TRBJ1-2
CDR3nt: TGTGCCAGCAGTTTACTATCGACAGGGGAGAAGCGGGGCTACACCTTC
CDR3aa: CASSLLSTGEKRGYTF

v_gene: TRBV9
abundance: .
d_gene: .
j_gene: TRBJ2-1
CDR3nt: TGTGCCAGCAGCGTGCGGGACAGTTTAAGCTCCTACAATGAGCAGTTCTTC
CDR3aa: CASSVRDSLSSYNEQFF

v_gene: TRBV19
abundance: .
d_gene: TRBD2
j_gene: TRBJ2-1
CDR3nt: TGTGCCAGTAGTAAAGGACTAGCGGACTCTTACAATGAGCAGTTCTTC
CDR3aa: CASSKGLADSYNEQFF

v_gene: TRBV10-2
abundance: .
d_gene: .
j_gene: TRBJ2-3
CDR3nt: TGCGCCAGCCGGCGGGGATCTAGCACAGATACGCAGTATTTT
CDR3aa: CASRRGSSTDTQYF

v_gene: TRBV10-3
abundance: .
d_gene: TRBD1
j_gene: TRBJ1-5
CDR3nt: TGTGCCACCGGGACAGGGGTTCCCAATCAGCCCCAGCATTTT
CDR3aa: CATGTGVPNQPQHF

v_gene: TRBV4-3
abundance: .
d_gene: .
j_gene: TRBJ1-2
CDR3nt: TGCGCCAGCAGCCAAGTTCATCCGGGACAAGGGAACTATGGCTACACCTTC
CDR3aa: CASSQVHPGQGNYGYTF

v_gene: TRBV7-9
abundance: few
d_gene: .
j_gene: TRBJ2-3
CDR3nt: TGTGCCAGCAGTCCGAGCAGGAGCACAGATACGCAGTATTTT
CDR3aa: CASSPSRSTDTQYF

v_gene: TRBV7-9
abundance: once
d_gene: .
j_gene: TRBJ2-3
CDR3nt: TGTGCCAGCAGCTCGACAGTAAGCTATACGCAGTATTTT
CDR3aa: CASSSTVSYTQYF

v_gene: TRBV5-1
abundance: .
d_gene: .
j_gene: TRBJ2-7
CDR3nt: TGCGCCAGCAGCTTGAGGCTCGCGGGGTCACTTAGCTCCTACGAGCAGTACTTC
CDR3aa: CASSLRLAGSLSSYEQYF

v_gene: TRBV7-9
abundance: few
d_gene: TRBD1
j_gene: TRBJ1-1
CDR3nt: TGTTGCAGCAGCTTATCGTGGTTCGGGGACAGGGACACTGAAGCTTTCTTT
CDR3aa: CCSSLSWFGDRDTEAFF

v_gene: TRBV7-9
abundance: .
d_gene: TRBD1
j_gene: TRBJ1-6
CDR3nt: TGTTCCAGCAGCTTAGAGGGACAGGGCAATTCACCCCTCCACTTT
CDR3aa: CSSSLEGQGNSPLHF

v_gene: TRBV28
abundance: few
d_gene: .
j_gene: TRBJ2-7
CDR3nt: TGTGCCAGCAGTCCCCTCAGTATTACATACGAGCAGTACTTC
CDR3aa: CASSPLSITYEQYF

v_gene: TRBV6-1
abundance: .
d_gene: TRBD2
j_gene: TRBJ2-7
CDR3nt: TGTGCCAGCAGTGAGGGACTAGCGGGACCCTACGAGCAGTACTTC
CDR3aa: CASSEGLAGPYEQYF

v_gene: TRBV7-2
abundance: .
d_gene: TRBD1
j_gene: TRBJ1-5
CDR3nt: TGTGTCAGCAGCCCCCCCCGGGACAGGATTAGTCAACAGCCCCAGCATTTT
CDR3aa: CVSSPPRDRISQQPQHF

v_gene: TRBV25-1
abundance: .
d_gene: TRBD2
j_gene: TRBJ2-3
CDR3nt: TGTGCCAGCAGTGAACGCAGATGGGCGGGGGGGGGCACAGATACGCAGTATTTT
CDR3aa: CASSERRWAGGGTDTQYF

v_gene: TRBV29-1
abundance: .
d_gene: .
j_gene: TRBJ1-1
CDR3nt: TGCAGCGTTGAGGGCCTCTCGATGAACACTGAAGCTTTCTTT
CDR3aa: CSVEGLSMNTEAFF

v_gene: TRBV10-3
abundance: .
d_gene: TRBD1
j_gene: TRBJ1-4
CDR3nt: TGTGCCAGCAGACAGGGTGAGAATGAAAAACTGTTTTTT
CDR3aa: CASRQGENEKLFF

v_gene: TRBV5-1
abundance: .
d_gene: TRBD2
j_gene: TRBJ2-1
CDR3nt: TGCGCCAGCAGCTTGGGAACTAGCGGGGGCGTAAGCTCCTACAATGAGCAGTTCTTC
CDR3aa: CASSLGTSGGVSSYNEQFF

v_gene: TRBV15
abundance: .
d_gene: .
j_gene: TRBJ2-1
CDR3nt: TGTGCCACCAGCAGTGGGGCTACCTACAATGAGCAGTTCTTC
CDR3aa: CATSSGATYNEQFF

v_gene: TRBV5-1
abundance: once
d_gene: .
j_gene: TRBJ2-3
CDR3nt: TGCGCCAGTAGCTTAGGGCAGGGCGGCACAGATACGCAGTATTTT
CDR3aa: CASSLGQGGTDTQYF

v_gene: TRBV18
abundance: .
d_gene: .
j_gene: TRBJ1-1
CDR3nt: TGTGCCAGCTCTCAAGGGACATTAAACACTGAAGCTTTCTTT
CDR3aa: CASSQGTLNTEAFF

v_gene: TRBV6-9
abundance: .
d_gene: .
j_gene: TRBJ1-2
CDR3nt: TGTGCCAGCAGTTACTCAGGCGGGAGCTACACCTTC
CDR3aa: CASSYSGGSYTF

v_gene: TRBV9
abundance: .
d_gene: .
j_gene: TRBJ2-2
CDR3nt: TGTGCCAGCAGCGTAGCGCTAGTCAACACCGGGGAGCTGTTTTTT
CDR3aa: CASSVALVNTGELFF

v_gene: TRBV27
abundance: .
d_gene: .
j_gene: TRBJ2-2
CDR3nt: TGTGCCAGCAGTTTAGCGGGGAACACCGGGGAGCTGTTTTTT
CDR3aa: CASSLAGNTGELFF

v_gene: TRBV7-2
abundance: .
d_gene: .
j_gene: TRBJ1-5
CDR3nt: TGTGCCAGCAGCTTAGACGGAGGATTCAATCAGCCCCAGCATTTT
CDR3aa: CASSLDGGFNQPQHF

v_gene: TRBV4-3
abundance: .
d_gene: TRBD2
j_gene: TRBJ2-1
CDR3nt: TGCGCCAGCATCCTAATACCGGGACTAGCGCAGAGCTCCTACAATGAGCAGTTCTTC
CDR3aa: CASILIPGLAQSSYNEQFF

v_gene: TRBV25-1
abundance: .
d_gene: .
j_gene: TRBJ2-1
CDR3nt: TGTGCCAGCAGTCGGCTCGGCGGAAGCTCCTACAATGAGCAGTTCTTC
CDR3aa: CASSRLGGSSYNEQFF

v_gene: TRBV2
abundance: .
d_gene: .
j_gene: TRBJ1-1
CDR3nt: TGTGCCAGCAGTACCTTGGGGGCCTCGAAAGCTTTCTTT
CDR3aa: CASSTLGASKAFF

v_gene: TRBV28
abundance: .
d_gene: .
j_gene: TRBJ2-7
CDR3nt: TGTGCCAGCAGCTCCGGCTCCTACGAGCAGTACTTC
CDR3aa: CASSSGSYEQYF